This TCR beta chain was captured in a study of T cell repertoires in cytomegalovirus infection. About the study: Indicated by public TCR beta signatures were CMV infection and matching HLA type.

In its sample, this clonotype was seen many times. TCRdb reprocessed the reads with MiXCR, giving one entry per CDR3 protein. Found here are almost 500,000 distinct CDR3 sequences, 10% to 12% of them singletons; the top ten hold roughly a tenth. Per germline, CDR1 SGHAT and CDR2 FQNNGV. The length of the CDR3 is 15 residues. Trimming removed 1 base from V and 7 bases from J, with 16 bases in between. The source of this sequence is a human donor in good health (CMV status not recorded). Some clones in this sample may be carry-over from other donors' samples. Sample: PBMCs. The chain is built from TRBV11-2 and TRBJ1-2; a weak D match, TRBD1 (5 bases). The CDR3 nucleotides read TGTGCCAGCAGCTTAGTCCCCTTGACAGTACGTGGCTACACCTTC. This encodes CASSLVPLTVRGYTF.